One and the same sample provided the 8 T cell receptor beta chains below, sequenced in a study of shared clonotypes between healthy human individuals. Sequenced by immunoSEQ multiplex PCR; TCRdb stores in-frame clones only, minus some. The repertoire holds hundreds of thousands of clones, roughly 96% seen once, with 0.25% to 0.35% in the top ten. Input material: memory CD8+ T cells sorted from blood. As to subset: CD45RO+ cells pooled with CCR7-negative TemRA cells. These receptors were obtained from a man younger than 45 in good health.

In this sample, this clone turned up once. This chain connects TRBV4-2 to TRBJ1-5; 8 nucleotides agree with TRBD1. Germline CDR1 reads LGHNA; CDR2 reads YNFKEQ. The CDR3 sequence is 18 residues long. Germline trimming cut 0 bases from V and 5 bases from J; bases unmatched to any gene: 12. CDR3 sequence (DNA): TGTGCCAGCAGCCAAGACGAGGCGCGGACAGGGACATATCAGCCCCAGCATTTT. It codes for CASSQDEARTGTYQPQHF.

The CDR3 reads CASSLDRGGVSNQPQHF. The CDR3 region has the DNA TGTGCCAGCAGCTTAGATCGGGGAGGGGTTAGCAATCAGCCCCAGCATTTT. V and J are TRBV11-2 and TRBJ1-5, with D possibly being TRBD1 (5 bases). Germline-derived CDR1 and CDR2 are SGHAT and FQNNGV. V was pared by 0 bases and J by 0 bases, with 12 bases between. There are 17 residues in the CDR3. Together with reference TRBV11-2 and TRBJ1-5, the CDR3 gives the full variable domain: EAGVAQSPRYKIIEKRQSVAFWCNPISGHATLYWYQQILGQGPKLLIQFQNNGVVDDSQLPKDRFSAERLKGVDSTLKIQPAKLEDSAVYLCASSLDRGGVSNQPQHFGDGTRLSIL.

The chain has TRBV18 and TRBJ1-2; D might be TRBD1 (6 bases). The germline V gene has CDR1 KGHSH and CDR2 LQKENI. CDR3 length: 14 residues. V lost 1 base and J 4 bases, leaving 10 bases between the germline ends. The CDR3 bases are TGTGCCAGCTCACCACAATTGACAGGCTATGGCTACACCTTC. Translation: CASSPQLTGYGYTF.

The chain couples TRBV4-2 to TRBJ2-1; 8 nucleotides align to TRBD2. V dropped 4 bases and J dropped 5; count of bases not matched to a gene: 10. The germline CDR1 and CDR2 sequences are LGHNA and YNFKEQ. This CDR3 has 16 residues. CDR3 loop: CASSPPASGFHNEQFF. The DNA of the CDR3 is TGTGCCAGCAGCCCCCCCGCTAGCGGGTTCCACAATGAGCAGTTCTTC.

The chain uses TRBV25-1 and TRBJ1-1; 10 bases map to TRBD1. Germline V gene data show CDR1 as MGHDK and CDR2 as SYGVNS. The CDR3 has 15 amino acids. The J segment lost 4 bases and the V segment lost 3 bases, leaving 5 bases of the junction unmatched. The CDR3 loop reads CASSDAGQGGTEAFF. CDR3 bases: TGTGCCAGCAGTGATGCCGGACAGGGGGGCACTGAAGCTTTCTTT.

J is TRBJ2-3 and V is TRBV7-2; a weak D match, TRBD2 (6 bases). The CDR3 runs 13 residues. Deletions cut 3 bases from V and 8 bases from J, with 12 bases between. CDR1 is SGHTA, CDR2 FQGNSA, per germline. CDR3 nucleotide sequence: TGTGCCAGCAGCTTCGGGGTCGGGGGTACGCAGTATTTT. Translating it yields CASSFGVGGTQYF. Full variable domain (remainder filled in from reference TRBV7-2 and TRBJ2-3): GAGVSQSPSNKVTEKGKDVELRCDPISGHTALYWYRQSLGQGLEFLIYFQGNSAPDKSGLPSDRFSAERTGGSVSTLTIQRTQQEDSAVYLCASSFGVGGTQYFGPGTRLTVL.

Comments on this clone: At the DNA level, this CDR3 is encoded by other sequences in the same sample as well. This sequence joins TRBV19 and TRBJ2-3; D call uncertain. With 2 bases removed from V and 3 bases from J, the gap between germline ends came to 6 bases. The CDR3 is made up of 13 amino acids. The germline gives CDR1 LNHDA, CDR2 SQIVND (reference sequence). The CDR3 loop is CASSIWGTDTQYF. In DNA, the CDR3 is TGTGCCAGTAGTATATGGGGAACAGATACGCAGTATTTT.

The CDR3 sequence: CASSNYNEQFF. The DNA of the CDR3 is TGTGCCAGCAGCAACTACAATGAGCAGTTCTTC. This chain joins TRBV6-5 and TRBJ2-1; the D is unclear. There are 11 residues in the CDR3. Germline V CDR1 and CDR2: MNHEY, SVGAGI. The V gene lost 6 bases and the J gene lost 3 bases, with 3 bases spanning the gap.